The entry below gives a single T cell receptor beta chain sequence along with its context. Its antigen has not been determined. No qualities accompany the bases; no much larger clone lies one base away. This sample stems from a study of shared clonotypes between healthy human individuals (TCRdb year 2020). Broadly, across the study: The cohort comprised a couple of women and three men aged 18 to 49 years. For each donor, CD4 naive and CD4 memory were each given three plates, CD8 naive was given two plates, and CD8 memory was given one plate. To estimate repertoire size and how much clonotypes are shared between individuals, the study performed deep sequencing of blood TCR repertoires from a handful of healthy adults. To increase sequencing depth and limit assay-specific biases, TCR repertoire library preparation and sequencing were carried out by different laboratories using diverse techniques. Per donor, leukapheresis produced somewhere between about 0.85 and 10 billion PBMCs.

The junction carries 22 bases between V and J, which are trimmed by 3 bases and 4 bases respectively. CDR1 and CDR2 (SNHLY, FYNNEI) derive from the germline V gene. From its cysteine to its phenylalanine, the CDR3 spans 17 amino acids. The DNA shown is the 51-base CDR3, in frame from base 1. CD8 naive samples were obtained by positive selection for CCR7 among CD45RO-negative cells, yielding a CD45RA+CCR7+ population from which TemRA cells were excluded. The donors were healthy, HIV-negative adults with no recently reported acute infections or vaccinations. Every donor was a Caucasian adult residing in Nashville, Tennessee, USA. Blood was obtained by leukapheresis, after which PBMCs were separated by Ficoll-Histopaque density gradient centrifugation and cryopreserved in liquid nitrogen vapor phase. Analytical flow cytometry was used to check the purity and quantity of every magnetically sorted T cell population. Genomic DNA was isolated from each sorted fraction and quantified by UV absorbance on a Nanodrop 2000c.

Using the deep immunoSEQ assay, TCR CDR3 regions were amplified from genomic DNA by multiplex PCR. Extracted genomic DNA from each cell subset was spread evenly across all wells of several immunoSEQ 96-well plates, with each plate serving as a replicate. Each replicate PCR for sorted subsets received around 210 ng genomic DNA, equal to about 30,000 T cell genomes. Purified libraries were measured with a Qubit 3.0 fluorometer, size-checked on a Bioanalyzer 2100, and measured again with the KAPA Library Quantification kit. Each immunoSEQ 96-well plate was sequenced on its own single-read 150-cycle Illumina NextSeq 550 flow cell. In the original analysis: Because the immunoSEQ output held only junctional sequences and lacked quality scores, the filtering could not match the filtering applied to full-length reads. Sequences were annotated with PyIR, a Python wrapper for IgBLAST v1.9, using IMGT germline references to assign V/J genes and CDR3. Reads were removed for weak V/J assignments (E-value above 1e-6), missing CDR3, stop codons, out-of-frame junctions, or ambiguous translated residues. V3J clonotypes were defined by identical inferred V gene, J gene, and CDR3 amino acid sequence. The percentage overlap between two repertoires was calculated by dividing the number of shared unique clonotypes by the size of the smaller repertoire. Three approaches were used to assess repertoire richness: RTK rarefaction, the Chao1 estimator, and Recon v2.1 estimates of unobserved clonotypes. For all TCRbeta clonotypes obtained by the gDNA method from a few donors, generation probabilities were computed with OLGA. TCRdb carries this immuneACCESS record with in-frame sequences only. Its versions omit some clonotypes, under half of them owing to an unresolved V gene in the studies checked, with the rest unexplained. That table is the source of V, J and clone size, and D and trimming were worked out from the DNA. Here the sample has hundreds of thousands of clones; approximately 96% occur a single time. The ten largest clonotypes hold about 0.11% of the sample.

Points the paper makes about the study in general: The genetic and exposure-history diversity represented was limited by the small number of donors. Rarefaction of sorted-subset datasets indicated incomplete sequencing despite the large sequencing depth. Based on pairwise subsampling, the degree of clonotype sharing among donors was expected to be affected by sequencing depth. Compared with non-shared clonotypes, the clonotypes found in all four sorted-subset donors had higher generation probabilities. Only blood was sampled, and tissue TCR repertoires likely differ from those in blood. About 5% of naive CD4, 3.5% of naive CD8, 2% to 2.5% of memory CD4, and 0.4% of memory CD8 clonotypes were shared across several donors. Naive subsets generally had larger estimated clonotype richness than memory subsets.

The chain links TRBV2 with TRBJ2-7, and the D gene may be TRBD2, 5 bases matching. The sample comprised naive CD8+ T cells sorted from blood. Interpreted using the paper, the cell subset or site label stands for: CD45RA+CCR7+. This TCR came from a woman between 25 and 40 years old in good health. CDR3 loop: CASSEWSEGLAGYEQYF. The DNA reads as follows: TGTGCCAGCAGTGAGTGGAGCGAGGGCCTAGCTGGGTACGAGCAGTACTTC.